The rows below give T cell receptor beta chains drawn from one sample of a study of Ad26.COV2.S vaccination and SARS-CoV-2 variants. The data were produced by immunoSEQ multiplex PCR, yet TCRdb's version contains in-frame clones alone and is incomplete. The sample has roughly 150,000 clones; approximately 90% are singletons. Sequencing used peripheral blood, obtained after recovery from COVID-19. The receptors stem from a human donor who had recovered from COVID-19. CDR3s include the opening cysteine and the closing phenylalanine or tryptophan. Each record gives: CDR3 length, J gene, V gene, CDR3 protein.

len: 13; j_gene: TRBJ1-5; v_gene: TRBV7-9; CDR3aa: CASSLNSGQPQHF
len: 12; j_gene: TRBJ2-7; v_gene: TRBV10-2; CDR3aa: CASSENSYEQYF
len: 10; j_gene: TRBJ2-7; v_gene: TRBV5-5; CDR3aa: CARGGYEQYF
len: 19; j_gene: TRBJ1-6; v_gene: TRBV19; CDR3aa: CASSIDLDRPSSYNSPLHF
len: 13; j_gene: TRBJ1-1; v_gene: TRBV9; CDR3aa: CASSVERNTEAFF
len: 13; j_gene: TRBJ2-2; v_gene: TRBV7-6; CDR3aa: CASSLIVAGELFF
len: 15; j_gene: TRBJ1-5; v_gene: TRBV10-2; CDR3aa: CASSADRDGNQPQHF
len: 15; j_gene: TRBJ1-2; v_gene: TRBV10-3; CDR3aa: CAINPIPGQGNGYTF
len: 14; j_gene: TRBJ2-7; v_gene: TRBV10-3; CDR3aa: CAISESGLSYEQYF
len: 14; j_gene: TRBJ2-7; v_gene: TRBV28; CDR3aa: CASTGTGPRYEQYF
len: 13; j_gene: TRBJ1-2; v_gene: TRBV19; CDR3aa: CASSPSSNYGYTF
len: 14; j_gene: TRBJ2-2; v_gene: TRBV6-6; CDR3aa: CASSKQGGAGELFF
len: 15; j_gene: TRBJ2-5; v_gene: TRBV27; CDR3aa: CASSFIGGHQETQYF
len: 13; j_gene: TRBJ2-7; v_gene: TRBV7-8; CDR3aa: CASSIQGTYEQYF
len: 14; j_gene: TRBJ2-5; v_gene: TRBV21-1; CDR3aa: CASSHPRGTETQYF
len: 16; j_gene: TRBJ2-1; v_gene: TRBV6-2/TRBV6-3; CDR3aa: CASSPAQRGGDNEQFF
len: 13; j_gene: TRBJ2-7; v_gene: TRBV5-6; CDR3aa: CASSPLRSYEQYF
len: 17; j_gene: TRBJ2-6; v_gene: TRBV4-3; CDR3aa: CASSSGQGSSGANVLTF
len: 17; j_gene: TRBJ2-1; v_gene: TRBV24-1; CDR3aa: CATSDPRGGSSYNEQFF
len: 13; j_gene: TRBJ1-1; v_gene: TRBV3-1/TRBV3-2; CDR3aa: CASSQDPRGEAFF
len: 15; j_gene: TRBJ2-7; v_gene: TRBV13; CDR3aa: CASSGGVPPSYEQYF
len: 16; j_gene: TRBJ2-1; v_gene: TRBV11-2; CDR3aa: CASSLTGSYSYNEQFF
len: 15; j_gene: TRBJ1-2; v_gene: TRBV6-5; CDR3aa: CASSYQGTPEDGYTF
len: 13; j_gene: TRBJ2-7; v_gene: TRBV27; CDR3aa: CASTSIPPEEQYF
len: 12; j_gene: TRBJ1-2; v_gene: TRBV6-5; CDR3aa: CASLGGNYGYTF
len: 15; j_gene: TRBJ2-5; v_gene: TRBV6-1; CDR3aa: CASSDFASGIETQYF
len: 17; j_gene: TRBJ2-7; v_gene: TRBV3-1/TRBV3-2; CDR3aa: CASSQGISGDGFYEQYF